This TCR beta chain was profiled in a study of blood T cell repertoires in COVID-19. The CDR3 contains 15 residues. The V gene lost 4 bases and the J gene lost 2 bases, with 10 bases spanning the gap. The germline V gene encodes CDR1 SGHNT and CDR2 YYREEE (reference sequence). Data came from immunoSEQ multiplex PCR; TCRdb stores just in-frame clones and leaves some out. The sample contains about 42,000 clones, around 85% of which appear only once. The clonotype was recovered from a human donor in a cohort sampled during active COVID-19. The sequencing sample was made of peripheral blood. J is TRBJ1-6 and V is TRBV5-4; D gene ambiguous. The CDR3 is CASSQRRTYNSPLHF. CDR3 nucleotides: TGTGCCAGCAGCCAGCGCAGAACCTATAATTCACCCCTCCACTTT.